This T cell receptor beta chain was sequenced in a study of memory CD4+ T cells and cytomegalovirus serostatus. Overall study: Healthy Belgian adult donors included several CMV-positive and 24 CMV-negative people.

Germline CDR1 and CDR2: MGHRA and YSYEKL. The CDR3 has 13 residues. Germline trimming cut 3 bases from V and 5 bases from J; bases unmatched to any gene: 1. Measured with immunoSEQ multiplex PCR; TCRdb has only the in-frame clones, and not every one. The table shows roughly 60,000 clones, with roughly four fifths occurring only once. In the case of this clone: This specimen includes other DNA sequences encoding the same CDR3.

Single viable CD3+CD4+CD8-CD45RO+ cells were sorted as the memory CD4+ T cells. Positive selection with CD4 microbeads enriched total CD4+ T cells. This chain links TRBV4-1 with TRBJ2-5; 9 nucleotides agree with TRBD1. The sequence came from an adult in good health and CMV-seronegative. Source material: memory CD4+ T cells from blood. The CDR3 here is CASSQTGGETQYF. CDR3 DNA sequence: TGCGCCAGCAGCCAGACAGGGGGGGAGACCCAGTACTTC.